This is a list of T cell receptor beta chains from one sample in a study of T-cell reconstitution after alpha-beta-depleted transplantation in children. TCRdb recomputed calls from the PCR reads with MiXCR, one row per CDR3 protein. The sample lists some 500,000 distinct CDR3 sequences, around 20% seen once, with more than 2.5% in the top ten. Sequencing used PBMCs from the stem cell graft donor, obtained from the stem cell graft. Receptor source: a human donor who donated a stem cell graft to a child with acute lymphoblastic leukemia. Both conserved end residues are part of each CDR3. The D gene is left open where the match is weak. For some rows the clone size is stated as once, few or many, or as a class when expanded; others skip it.

clone_size: NA; j_call: TRBJ2-5; d_call: NA; v_call: TRBV19; cdr3_nt: TGTGCCAGTAGTCTCGCACTTGGAGAGACCCAGTACTTC; cdr3_aa: CASSLALGETQYF
clone_size: NA; j_call: TRBJ1-1; d_call: NA; v_call: TRBV20-1; cdr3_nt: TGCAGTGCTAGAGTAGGCGGAGGTAGCACTGAAGCTTTCTTT; cdr3_aa: CSARVGGGSTEAFF
clone_size: NA; j_call: TRBJ2-5; d_call: NA; v_call: TRBV7-9; cdr3_nt: TGTGCCAGCAGCTTAGCAGTCCAAGAGACCCAGTACTTC; cdr3_aa: CASSLAVQETQYF
clone_size: NA; j_call: TRBJ1-1; d_call: NA; v_call: TRBV5-1; cdr3_nt: TGCGCCAGCAGCTCCCGGGGATCGAACACTGAAGCTTTCTTT; cdr3_aa: CASSSRGSNTEAFF
clone_size: few; j_call: TRBJ2-7; d_call: TRBD1; v_call: TRBV29-1; cdr3_nt: TGCAGCGTGGCCGGACAGGAAAGCTACGAGCAGTACTTC; cdr3_aa: CSVAGQESYEQYF
clone_size: NA; j_call: TRBJ2-3; d_call: TRBD2; v_call: TRBV20-1; cdr3_nt: TGCAGTGCCGACTCAAGACTAGCGGGAGTTGGTACGCAGTATTTT; cdr3_aa: CSADSRLAGVGTQYF
clone_size: NA; j_call: TRBJ2-1; d_call: TRBD2; v_call: TRBV6-2/TRBV6-3; cdr3_nt: TGTGCCAGCAGTCCCGGGACTAGCGGGGCAGGGGGAGCCTCCTACAATGAGCAGTTCTTC; cdr3_aa: CASSPGTSGAGGASYNEQFF
clone_size: NA; j_call: TRBJ1-6; d_call: NA; v_call: TRBV20-1; cdr3_nt: TGCAGTGCCTCCAGGGTGTCCCTCCACTTT; cdr3_aa: CSASRVSLHF
clone_size: NA; j_call: TRBJ2-7; d_call: NA; v_call: TRBV7-9; cdr3_nt: TGTGCCAGCAGCTTAACGGCGGCCAGCTCCTACGAGCAGTACTTC; cdr3_aa: CASSLTAASSYEQYF
clone_size: NA; j_call: TRBJ2-5; d_call: NA; v_call: TRBV5-6; cdr3_nt: TGTGCCAGCAGCGCCCTCACAGGGGACTGGACGGTCCAAGAGACCCAGTACTTC; cdr3_aa: CASSALTGDWTVQETQYF
clone_size: NA; j_call: TRBJ2-3; d_call: NA; v_call: TRBV4-2; cdr3_nt: TGTGCCAGCTCTGTGGGCGAAAGCACAGATACGCAGTATTTT; cdr3_aa: CASSVGESTDTQYF
clone_size: NA; j_call: TRBJ2-3; d_call: NA; v_call: TRBV14; cdr3_nt: TGTGCCAGCAGCCACTATGGGGGTTACTACACAGATACGCAGTATTTT; cdr3_aa: CASSHYGGYYTDTQYF
clone_size: many; j_call: TRBJ1-2; d_call: NA; v_call: TRBV29-1; cdr3_nt: TGCAGCGTTGGGGGGGACTATGGCTACACCTTC; cdr3_aa: CSVGGDYGYTF
clone_size: NA; j_call: TRBJ1-2; d_call: NA; v_call: TRBV15; cdr3_nt: TGTGCCACCAGCAGAGATGGGGTCAGCTATGTGGGCTACACCTTC; cdr3_aa: CATSRDGVSYVGYTF
clone_size: NA; j_call: TRBJ2-7; d_call: NA; v_call: TRBV29-1; cdr3_nt: TGCAGCGTTGTAGGTGGAGGCGAGCAGTACTTC; cdr3_aa: CSVVGGGEQYF
clone_size: few; j_call: TRBJ2-1; d_call: NA; v_call: TRBV5-1; cdr3_nt: TGCGCCAGCGAACAGGGAACTAACTACAATGAGCAGTTCTTC; cdr3_aa: CASEQGTNYNEQFF
clone_size: NA; j_call: TRBJ2-7; d_call: NA; v_call: TRBV7-6; cdr3_nt: TGTGCCAGCAGCCGGGCGGACGGCGAGCAGTACTTC; cdr3_aa: CASSRADGEQYF
clone_size: once; j_call: TRBJ2-1; d_call: TRBD2; v_call: TRBV4-2; cdr3_nt: TGTGCCAGCAGCCAAGAGGAATGGACTAGGCCTCCTGAGCAGTTCTTC; cdr3_aa: CASSQEEWTRPPEQFF
clone_size: few; j_call: TRBJ1-4; d_call: TRBD1; v_call: TRBV19; cdr3_nt: TGTGCCAGTTTCTCCGGGACAGCCAATGAAAAACTGTTTTTT; cdr3_aa: CASFSGTANEKLFF
clone_size: NA; j_call: TRBJ1-2; d_call: NA; v_call: TRBV29-1; cdr3_nt: TGCAGCGTTGAAGTAATGGAGAACTATGGCTACACCTTC; cdr3_aa: CSVEVMENYGYTF
clone_size: NA; j_call: TRBJ2-1; d_call: TRBD1; v_call: TRBV7-3; cdr3_nt: TGTGCCAGCAGCTTAAGACAGGGTTTGTTCGATGAGCAGTTCTTC; cdr3_aa: CASSLRQGLFDEQFF
clone_size: few; j_call: TRBJ2-1; d_call: NA; v_call: TRBV12-3/TRBV12-4; cdr3_nt: TGTGCCAGCAGTACCGGGCCCGGCGGGCATGAGCAGTTCTTC; cdr3_aa: CASSTGPGGHEQFF
clone_size: NA; j_call: TRBJ2-7; d_call: NA; v_call: TRBV11-1; cdr3_nt: TGTGCCAGCAGCTTAAAAGGTAGCGCCTCCTACGAGCAGTACTTC; cdr3_aa: CASSLKGSASYEQYF
clone_size: many; j_call: TRBJ2-7; d_call: TRBD2; v_call: TRBV4-1; cdr3_nt: TGCGCCAGCAGCCTCCTAGCGGGAGAGGGGTACGAGCAGTACTTC; cdr3_aa: CASSLLAGEGYEQYF
clone_size: NA; j_call: TRBJ2-2; d_call: NA; v_call: TRBV29-1; cdr3_nt: TGCAGCGTTGGAAGTATCGGCGGGGAGCTGTTTTTT; cdr3_aa: CSVGSIGGELFF
clone_size: few; j_call: TRBJ2-2; d_call: NA; v_call: TRBV2; cdr3_nt: TGTGCCAGGGACGGGGACACCGGGGAGCTGTTTTTT; cdr3_aa: CARDGDTGELFF
clone_size: NA; j_call: TRBJ2-5; d_call: NA; v_call: TRBV6-5; cdr3_nt: TGTGCCAGCAGTTGGACGGGGAACGGGGAGACCCAGTACTTC; cdr3_aa: CASSWTGNGETQYF
clone_size: few; j_call: TRBJ2-7; d_call: NA; v_call: TRBV3-1; cdr3_nt: TGTGCCAGCAGCTGGGTCGAGCGGATCGACGAGCAGTACTTC; cdr3_aa: CASSWVERIDEQYF
clone_size: NA; j_call: TRBJ2-4; d_call: NA; v_call: TRBV5-1; cdr3_nt: TGCGCCAGCAGCTTGGACGGATCAATCGCCGCCAAAAACATTCAGTACTTC; cdr3_aa: CASSLDGSIAAKNIQYF
clone_size: few; j_call: TRBJ1-4; d_call: NA; v_call: TRBV5-1; cdr3_nt: TGCGCCAGGGACTGGACAGATGAAAAACTGTTTTTT; cdr3_aa: CARDWTDEKLFF
clone_size: many; j_call: TRBJ2-3; d_call: NA; v_call: TRBV7-3; cdr3_nt: TGTGCCAGCAGCTTGTCGGGGGCCACAGATACGCAGTATTTT; cdr3_aa: CASSLSGATDTQYF
clone_size: many; j_call: TRBJ2-7; d_call: NA; v_call: TRBV7-9; cdr3_nt: TGTGCCAGCAGCTCAGACAGGCCTTACGAGCAGTACTTC; cdr3_aa: CASSSDRPYEQYF
clone_size: NA; j_call: TRBJ2-1; d_call: TRBD2; v_call: TRBV7-8; cdr3_nt: TGTGCCAGCAGCAAGAAGGCTAGCGGATACAATGAGCAGTTCTTC; cdr3_aa: CASSKKASGYNEQFF
clone_size: few; j_call: TRBJ2-7; d_call: TRBD1; v_call: TRBV5-5; cdr3_nt: TGTGCCAGCAGCGTAGCGATGGGACAGGGCTCCTACGAGCAGTACTTC; cdr3_aa: CASSVAMGQGSYEQYF
clone_size: NA; j_call: TRBJ2-1; d_call: NA; v_call: TRBV4-2; cdr3_nt: TGTGCCAGCAGCCCGACAGGCTGGGATGAGCAGTTCTTC; cdr3_aa: CASSPTGWDEQFF
clone_size: NA; j_call: TRBJ2-1; d_call: TRBD2; v_call: TRBV20-1; cdr3_nt: TGCAGTGCCCCCTCCTCTAGCGGGAGGAGCTCCTACAATGAGCAGTTCTTC; cdr3_aa: CSAPSSSGRSSYNEQFF
clone_size: NA; j_call: TRBJ1-1; d_call: NA; v_call: TRBV5-1; cdr3_nt: TGCGCCAGCAATAGGGATCTCGGCACTGAAGCTTTCTTT; cdr3_aa: CASNRDLGTEAFF
clone_size: few; j_call: TRBJ1-1; d_call: NA; v_call: TRBV12-3/TRBV12-4; cdr3_nt: TGTGCCAGCAGTTTATCGACGGTGAACACTGAAGCTTTCTTT; cdr3_aa: CASSLSTVNTEAFF
clone_size: few; j_call: TRBJ2-7; d_call: TRBD1; v_call: TRBV29-1; cdr3_nt: TGCAGCGTTGGGGTCGGACAGGGGACAACCTACGAGCAGTACTTC; cdr3_aa: CSVGVGQGTTYEQYF
clone_size: few; j_call: TRBJ2-2; d_call: NA; v_call: TRBV4-2; cdr3_nt: TGTGCCAGCAGCGAAAAAGGCCCCGGGGAGCTGTTTTTT; cdr3_aa: CASSEKGPGELFF
clone_size: few; j_call: TRBJ1-1; d_call: TRBD1; v_call: TRBV5-6; cdr3_nt: TGTGCCAGCAGCTTGACAGGGGGGATGAACACTGAAGCTTTCTTT; cdr3_aa: CASSLTGGMNTEAFF
clone_size: few; j_call: TRBJ2-2; d_call: TRBD2; v_call: TRBV29-1; cdr3_nt: TGCAGCGTTGCAGGGACTAGCGATGGCGGGGAGCTGTTTTTT; cdr3_aa: CSVAGTSDGGELFF
clone_size: NA; j_call: TRBJ1-2; d_call: NA; v_call: TRBV12-3/TRBV12-4; cdr3_nt: TGTGCCAGCAGTCCGGGCCAGAGGGAGGGCTACACCTTC; cdr3_aa: CASSPGQREGYTF
clone_size: few; j_call: TRBJ1-1; d_call: NA; v_call: TRBV11-2; cdr3_nt: TGTGCCAGCCTCAGGGGTTTGAACACTGAAGCTTTCTTT; cdr3_aa: CASLRGLNTEAFF
clone_size: NA; j_call: TRBJ1-4; d_call: NA; v_call: TRBV20-1; cdr3_nt: TGCAGTGCTAAGGCAGGGTTTGAAAAACTGTTTTTT; cdr3_aa: CSAKAGFEKLFF
clone_size: NA; j_call: TRBJ2-7; d_call: NA; v_call: TRBV5-1; cdr3_nt: TGCGCCAGCAGCACCCCGGACAGTGAGAAGCAGTACTTC; cdr3_aa: CASSTPDSEKQYF
clone_size: NA; j_call: TRBJ2-5; d_call: TRBD2; v_call: TRBV7-9; cdr3_nt: TGTGCCAGCAGCTTCGGGTCTAGCGGGGAGACCCAGTACTTC; cdr3_aa: CASSFGSSGETQYF
clone_size: many; j_call: TRBJ2-1; d_call: NA; v_call: TRBV5-1; cdr3_nt: TGCGCCAGCAGCTTGGGTGATACCTACAATGAGCAGTTCTTC; cdr3_aa: CASSLGDTYNEQFF
clone_size: once; j_call: TRBJ1-3; d_call: TRBD1; v_call: TRBV25-1; cdr3_nt: TGTGCCAGCAAGCCAGGGGGCAACACCATATATTTT; cdr3_aa: CASKPGGNTIYF
clone_size: few; j_call: TRBJ1-2; d_call: NA; v_call: TRBV12-3/TRBV12-4; cdr3_nt: TGTGCCAGCAGTTCTCAGGGGCCCAAAGTCTATGGCTACACCTTC; cdr3_aa: CASSSQGPKVYGYTF
clone_size: NA; j_call: TRBJ2-1; d_call: NA; v_call: TRBV5-1; cdr3_nt: TGCGCCAGCGCTCCCCTAGCAGGGCTGGACAATGAGCAGTTCTTC; cdr3_aa: CASAPLAGLDNEQFF
clone_size: NA; j_call: TRBJ2-1; d_call: NA; v_call: TRBV7-6; cdr3_nt: TGTGCCAGCAGTCGAGGGGCCGGGCCCTCCTACAATGAGCAGTTCTTC; cdr3_aa: CASSRGAGPSYNEQFF
clone_size: NA; j_call: TRBJ2-4; d_call: NA; v_call: TRBV19; cdr3_nt: TGTGCCAGTGCTGGGGGGATCATTCAGTACTTC; cdr3_aa: CASAGGIIQYF
clone_size: NA; j_call: TRBJ2-1; d_call: NA; v_call: TRBV20-1; cdr3_nt: TGCAGTGCTAGATTGGGACTTCCGCGATGGAATGAGCAGTTCTTC; cdr3_aa: CSARLGLPRWNEQFF
clone_size: NA; j_call: TRBJ2-1; d_call: NA; v_call: TRBV5-1; cdr3_nt: TGCGCCAGCAGCTTGGCTAACCCACACTCCTACAATGAGCAGTTCTTC; cdr3_aa: CASSLANPHSYNEQFF
clone_size: few; j_call: TRBJ2-5; d_call: NA; v_call: TRBV5-1; cdr3_nt: TGCGCCAGCAGCTCGGGGGACTTAGGTCAAGAGACCCAGTACTTC; cdr3_aa: CASSSGDLGQETQYF
clone_size: NA; j_call: TRBJ1-1; d_call: NA; v_call: TRBV20-1; cdr3_nt: TGCAGTGCTAGGAAATCTAGGGGGACTGAAGCTTTCTTT; cdr3_aa: CSARKSRGTEAFF
clone_size: few; j_call: TRBJ2-2; d_call: TRBD1; v_call: TRBV4-1; cdr3_nt: TGCGCCAGCAGCTCCGGACAGGGCTATAGCACCGGGGAGCTGTTTTTT; cdr3_aa: CASSSGQGYSTGELFF